These 21 T cell receptor beta chains were all obtained from the same sample, sequenced in a study of cytomegalovirus exposure and HLA in healthy donors. Amplification used 60 Vbeta primers and 13 Jbeta primers. Assay: immunoSEQ multiplex PCR; the TCRdb copy retains only in-frame clones and omits some. The sample has over 100,000 clones; roughly 80% are singletons. Sequenced input: PBMCs. The source of these receptors is a man aged 25-45 years in good health and CMV-seronegative.

V gene TRBV4-1 combines with J gene TRBJ2-7; 9 positions match TRBD1. CDR3 length equals 14 residues. Germline V gene sequence: CDR1 MGHRA, CDR2 YSYEKL. J gave up 4 bases and V 3 bases, and 4 bases lay outside the gene matches. CDR3 sequence (DNA): TGCGCCAGCAGCCAGACAGGGGGGCCGTACGAGCAGTACTTC. This gives the protein CASSQTGGPYEQYF.

The V and J genes are TRBV7-2 and TRBJ2-3, with 11 bases lining up with TRBD2. CDR1 is SGHTA, CDR2 FQGNSA, per germline. The ends lost 1 base at V and 9 bases at J; junction bases unmatched: 6. There are 15 residues in the CDR3. The CDR3 is CASSLGLAGRGTQYF. DNA for the CDR3: TGTGCCAGCAGCTTAGGACTAGCGGGGCGAGGGACGCAGTATTTT.

The V gene is TRBV28, the J gene TRBJ1-1; D ambiguous. The CDR3 sequence is 12 residues long. The V end was cut by 6 bases, the J end by 1 base, with 6 bases between. CDR1 is MDHEN, CDR2 SYDVKM, per germline. CDR3 region: CASREGNTEAFF. The CDR3 region has the DNA TGTGCCAGCAGGGAGGGGAACACTGAAGCTTTCTTT.

CDR3 nucleotides: TGTGCCAGTAGTATGAGGACAGGGCTAGAGGGGCAGCCCCAGCATTTT. This gives the protein CASSMRTGLEGQPQHF. J is TRBJ1-5 and V is TRBV19; the match to TRBD1 covers 8 bases. The CDR3 consists of 16 residues. CDR1 LNHDA and CDR2 SQIVND come from the germline V gene (reference sequence). Losses at the gene ends were 3 bases for V and 7 bases for J; bases not matched to a gene: 11.

The chain employs TRBV2 and TRBJ2-4; perhaps TRBD2 as D (5 bases). CDR3 length equals 13 residues. CDR1 is SNHLY, CDR2 FYNNEI, per germline. V shed 3 bases and J shed 8 bases, with 11 bases lying between them. CDR3 coding DNA: TGTGCCAGCAGTGACACACGCGGGTACATTCAGTACTTC. Its translation: CASSDTRGYIQYF.

The chain couples TRBV10-1 to TRBJ2-1; TRBD2 aligns across 11 bases. V was clipped by 2 bases and J by 9 bases; unmatched bases: 9. From germline, CDR1 is WNHNN and CDR2 SYGVQD (reference sequence). The CDR3 contains 16 residues. The CDR3: CASSEEGSGGVGEQFF. The CDR3 bases are TGCGCCAGCAGTGAGGAGGGTAGCGGGGGGGTCGGTGAGCAGTTCTTC.

The chain carries TRBV6-1 and TRBJ2-7, with 9 bases aligning to TRBD1. The CDR3 extends over 13 amino acids. V dropped 10 bases and J dropped 5; count of bases not matched to a gene: 9. Germline CDR1 is MNHNS and CDR2 is SASEGT. The CDR3 loop reads CAIRGTGLDEQYF. CDR3 nucleotides: TGTGCCATCCGCGGGACAGGGCTGGACGAGCAGTACTTC.

The chain uses TRBV5-4 and TRBJ2-3; the match to TRBD2 covers 9 bases. Per the germline V gene, CDR1 is SGHNT and CDR2 is YYREEE (reference sequence). After removal of 2 bases from V and 3 bases from J, the junction contained 7 bases not matched to a gene. The CDR3 loop spans 16 amino acids. CDR3 region: CASSLGGGADTDTQYF. DNA of the CDR3: TGTGCCAGCAGCTTAGGCGGGGGGGCCGATACAGATACGCAGTATTTT.

V and J are TRBV7-2 and TRBJ2-7; unclear D gene. The germline V gene encodes CDR1 SGHTA and CDR2 FQGNSA. Trimming left V 5 bases short and J 1 base short, with 9 bases between. The CDR3 runs to 13 residues. DNA of the CDR3: TGTGCCAGCAGCCCCTGGAGTTCCTACGAGCAGTACTTC. The encoded protein is CASSPWSSYEQYF.

This clone was counted only a few times. This chain links TRBV28 with TRBJ2-3; 11 nucleotides agree with TRBD1. V gave up 4 bases and J gave up 6 bases; unmatched junction bases: 18. Germline CDR1 MDHEN, CDR2 SYDVKM. The CDR3 extends over 19 amino acids. For the CDR3, the DNA is TGTGCCAGCAGTTCCCTTACCACTGGACAGGGGGCGTTTTGGGATACGCAGTATTTT. This gives the protein CASSSLTTGQGAFWDTQYF.

The chain has TRBV30 and TRBJ1-1, with a tentative D call TRBD1 (5 bases). The CDR3 is 14 residues long. Germline lookup yields CDR1 GTSNPN and CDR2 SVGIG (reference sequence). Trimming stripped 0 bases from V and 0 bases from J, with 8 bases between. CDR3 residues: CAWSVWGVNTEAFF. The DNA for the CDR3 is TGTGCCTGGAGTGTCTGGGGGGTGAACACTGAAGCTTTCTTT. Full variable domain (outside the CDR3, taken from reference TRBV30 and TRBJ1-1): SQTIHQWPATLVQPVGSPLSLECTVEGTSNPNLYWYRQAAGRGLQLLFYSVGIGQISSEVPQNLSASRPQDRQFILSSKKLLLSDSGFYLCAWSVWGVNTEAFFGQGTRLTVV.

This chain joins TRBV2 and TRBJ1-4, with a tentative D call TRBD1 (5 bases). The CDR3 consists of 16 residues. V lost 5 bases to trimming and J lost 4 bases, with 17 bases between them. The germline gives CDR1 SNHLY, CDR2 FYNNEI. CDR3 region: CASSIQERGINEKLFF. CDR3 in DNA: TGTGCCAGCAGTATACAGGAACGTGGGATTAATGAAAAACTGTTTTTT.

The genes are TRBV7-8 and TRBJ1-2; 8 bases match TRBD1. With V trimmed by 5 bases and J by 3 bases, 8 bases remained unmatched. This CDR3 contains 15 residues. The germline CDR1 and CDR2 sequences are SGHVS and FQNEAQ. In nucleotides, the CDR3 is TGTGCCAGCAGCCCAATCGGGACAGGTGACTATGGCTACACCTTC. It specifies CASSPIGTGDYGYTF.

In its sample, this clone was seen once. V and J are TRBV4-3 and TRBJ2-5; 11 bases are a match to TRBD2. CDR1 is LGHNA, CDR2 YSLEER, per germline. V shed 0 bases and J 5 bases; nucleotides not matched to a gene: 5. The CDR3 consists of 16 residues. The CDR3: CASSQDQGLAVETQYF. The CDR3 region has the DNA TGCGCCAGCAGCCAAGATCAGGGACTAGCGGTGGAGACCCAGTACTTC.

The chain joins TRBV19 to TRBJ1-1, with D possibly being TRBD1 (6 bases). V lost 0 bases and J lost 8, with 10 bases in between. This CDR3 is 13 amino acids long. Germline V gives CDR1 LNHDA, CDR2 SQIVND (reference sequence). CDR3 DNA: TGTGCCAGTAGTATAGATTTTGGGACAGAAGCTTTCTTT. This codes for CASSIDFGTEAFF.

This sequence joins TRBV10-2 and TRBJ2-3; 11 bases line up with TRBD1. Germline CDR1 is WSHSY and CDR2 is SAAADI. Losses at the gene ends were 6 bases for V and 3 bases for J; bases not matched to a gene: 8. CDR3 length: 16 residues. In DNA form, the CDR3 reads TGCGCCAGCAGGGACGGGACAGGGGGTTGGACAGATACGCAGTATTTT. This encodes CASRDGTGGWTDTQYF.

This rearrangement joins TRBV27 to TRBJ2-3; possible D gene TRBD1, 5 bases. V was trimmed by 7 bases and J by 2 bases, leaving 10 bases between them. This CDR3 has 13 amino acids. CDR1 MNHEY and CDR2 SMNVEV come from the germline V gene (reference sequence). CDR3 loop: CASKRGFTDTQYF. Here the CDR3 DNA reads TGTGCCAGCAAAAGGGGTTTCACAGATACGCAGTATTTT.

The chain employs TRBV19 and TRBJ2-1; TRBD2 agrees at 8 bases. Germline lookup yields CDR1 LNHDA and CDR2 SQIVND (reference sequence). This CDR3 is 16 amino acids long. The trim removed 0 bases at V and 0 bases at J, leaving 1 base unmatched. Written as DNA, the CDR3 is TGTGCCAGTAGTATAGATGCGGGGGGCTCCTACAATGAGCAGTTCTTC. Translation gives CASSIDAGGSYNEQFF.

The chain uses TRBV27 and TRBJ2-5; 7 positions match TRBD2. Looked up from germline, CDR1 is MNHEY and CDR2 is SMNVEV (reference sequence). V trimming: 2 bases; J trimming: 1 base; junction bases outside the gene matches: 4. The CDR3 is 15 residues long. CDR3 sequence reads: CASSLAGTIQETQYF. CDR3 nucleotide sequence: TGTGCCAGCAGTTTAGCAGGGACTATCCAAGAGACCCAGTACTTC.

The chain couples TRBV5-5 to TRBJ1-1; 9 bases are shared with TRBD1. Germline CDR1 SGHKS, CDR2 YYEKEE (reference sequence). The CDR3 covers 18 residues. V was clipped by 7 bases and J by 5 bases; unmatched bases: 21. In DNA, the CDR3 is TGTGCCAGCCGGCCGCGATTCCGGGACAGGGTTCAAAGGACTGAAGCTTTCTTT. Encoded protein: CASRPRFRDRVQRTEAFF.

The rearrangement uses TRBV7-8 and TRBJ2-1; 10 nucleotides agree with TRBD2. The junction had 15 bases not matched to a gene; V was cut back by 7 bases and J by 3 bases. CDR3 length: 18 residues. In germline, CDR1 is SGHVS, CDR2 FQNEAQ. CDR3 region: CASNPPRRLAGDYNEQFF. The CDR3 bases are TGTGCCAGCAACCCTCCACGTCGGCTAGCGGGGGACTACAATGAGCAGTTCTTC.